This TCR beta chain derives from a study of blood T cell repertoires in COVID-19. Looking at the study overall: The analysed material was cDNA or gDNA that came from T cells, B-cell-depleted T cells, or PBMCs.

Generated by immunoSEQ multiplex PCR, the TCRdb table keeps only in-frame clones and is missing some. The sample has more than 75,000 clones, 85% to 90% seen once. V trimming: 8 bases; J trimming: 4 bases; junction bases outside the gene matches: 10. The CDR3 consists of 16 residues. CDR1 is MNHEY, CDR2 SMNVEV, per germline (reference sequence). The chain uses TRBV27 and TRBJ2-2; 10 bases align to TRBD1. The clonotype was recovered from a woman in her seventies with acute or convalescent COVID-19. Sequenced material: peripheral blood. The CDR3 DNA sequence: TGTGCCAGCCGCGCCGCGGGGACAGGGGTCACCGGGGAGCTGTTTTTT. Translation: CASRAAGTGVTGELFF.